The 26 T cell receptor beta chains in this list originate from one sample, sequenced in a study of blood T cell repertoires in COVID-19. The protocol was immunoSEQ multiplex PCR, while the TCRdb copy is restricted to in-frame clones and leaves out a portion. The table lists over 95,000 clones, about 85% of them singletons. The source material was peripheral blood. Receptor source: a human donor in a cohort sampled during active COVID-19.

CDR3 bases: TGTGCCAGCAGGCTCCGGGCGGGTGGCTACACCTTC. Its translation: CASRLRAGGYTF. This chain connects TRBV6-5 to TRBJ1-2, with D uncertain. Trimming left V 6 bases short and J 7 bases short, with 12 bases between. The CDR3 runs to 12 residues. The germline V gene has CDR1 MNHEY and CDR2 SVGAGI.

The chain recombines TRBV5-1 with TRBJ1-2; 8 bases line up with TRBD1. J gave up 1 base and V 1 base, and 3 bases lay outside the gene matches. The CDR3 length is 15 residues. Germline CDR1 reads SGHRS; CDR2 reads YFSETQ. The CDR3 DNA reads TGCGCCAGCAGCTTGTACACAGGGGGTAACTATGGCTACACCTTC. Its protein product is CASSLYTGGNYGYTF.

The V call is TRBV5-1, the J call TRBJ1-6; 11 nucleotides agree with TRBD1. Looked up from germline, CDR1 is SGHRS and CDR2 is YFSETQ. The CDR3 runs 16 residues. V dropped 0 bases and J dropped 9; count of bases not matched to a gene: 5. CDR3 in amino acids: CASSLGPGQGGSPLHF. The CDR3 nucleotides read TGCGCCAGCAGCTTGGGACCGGGACAGGGGGGTTCACCCCTCCACTTT.

This clone appeared a single time. The chain joins TRBV5-6 to TRBJ1-2; D unclear. This CDR3 is 12 amino acids long. CDR1 is SGHDT, CDR2 YYEEEE, per germline. V was shortened by 4 bases and J by 0 bases, with 4 bases between the two germline ends. DNA for the CDR3: TGTGCCAGCAGCCCTGCTAACTATGGCTACACCTTC. This gives the protein CASSPANYGYTF.

The chain employs TRBV18 and TRBJ1-2; D ambiguous. Germline V gene data show CDR1 as KGHSH and CDR2 as LQKENI. The CDR3 extends over 13 amino acids. V lost 5 bases and J lost 3, with 10 bases in between. For the CDR3, the DNA is TGTGCCAGCTCAGGACTGAGCGACTATGGCTACACCTTC. Translating gives CASSGLSDYGYTF.

V gene TRBV4-2 combines with J gene TRBJ1-3; D might be TRBD1 (5 bases). The germline V and J ends were trimmed by 8 bases and 0 bases, with 14 bases remaining between them. Germline-derived CDR1 and CDR2 are LGHNA and YNFKEQ. CDR3 length: 15 amino acids. CDR3 region: CASAPTVLSGNTIYF. The CDR3 DNA reads as TGTGCCAGCGCTCCGACAGTCCTCTCTGGAAACACCATATATTTT.

The J gene is TRBJ1-2, the V gene TRBV30, with a weak D call TRBD1 (5 bases). V lost 4 bases, J lost 8 bases, and 14 bases lay in between. This CDR3 has 12 amino acids. CDR1 is GTSNPN and CDR2 is SVGIG in the germline V gene (reference sequence). CDR3 in amino acids: CAWKMFGGGYTF. For the CDR3, the DNA is TGTGCCTGGAAGATGTTTGGGGGGGGCTACACCTTC.

The rearrangement uses TRBV7-2 and TRBJ2-3; 10 bases map to TRBD2. CDR1 is SGHTA and CDR2 is FQGNSA in the germline V gene. Trimming at V came to 7 bases and at J to 3 bases, leaving 1 base not matched to a gene. The CDR3 covers 13 residues. The CDR3 here is CASKRGGTDTQYF. CDR3 sequence (DNA): TGTGCCAGCAAGCGGGGGGGAACAGATACGCAGTATTTT.

The chain is built from TRBV6-5 and TRBJ2-7; unclear D gene. Per germline, CDR1 MNHEY and CDR2 SVGAGI. This CDR3 contains 11 residues. V was trimmed by 7 bases and J by 3 bases, leaving 7 bases between them. CDR3 sequence: CASKSSYEQYF. The CDR3 bases are TGTGCCAGCAAGTCTAGCTACGAGCAGTACTTC.

This clone was observed once. J is TRBJ1-4 and V is TRBV6-1; TRBD1 might be the D (5 bases). The CDR3 consists of 17 residues. CDR1 is MNHNS, CDR2 SASEGT, per germline. The ends were cut back, 0 bases at V and 5 bases at J, with 16 bases in the middle. CDR3 protein: CASSEALGVPPNEKLFF. For the CDR3, the DNA is TGTGCCAGCAGTGAAGCGTTAGGGGTCCCGCCCAATGAAAAACTGTTTTTT.

This clone was recorded once. The chain combines TRBV6-6 with TRBJ1-4; TRBD1 aligns across 9 bases. V shed 6 bases, J shed 5 bases, and the junction held 4 bases outside the gene matches. The CDR3 contains 14 residues. CDR1 MNHNY and CDR2 SVGAGI come from the germline V gene (reference sequence). In DNA, the CDR3 is TGTGCCAGCAGAATGACAGGGGGGAATGAAAAACTGTTTTTT. It is translated as CASRMTGGNEKLFF.

The chain couples TRBV3-1 (or the pseudogene TRBV3-2) to TRBJ1-1; D may be TRBD1 (6 bases). The ends were cut back, 6 bases at V and 3 bases at J, with 14 bases in the middle. Germline assignment: CDR1 LGHDT and CDR2 YNNKEL (reference sequence). This CDR3 spans 14 amino acids. CDR3 in amino acids: CASRLGQRYTEAFF. Here the CDR3 DNA reads TGTGCCAGCAGGCTCGGACAGCGGTACACTGAAGCTTTCTTT.

The chain is built from TRBV6-5 and TRBJ2-5; TRBD1 is a possible D gene (6 bases). CDR1 is MNHEY and CDR2 is SVGAGI in the germline V gene. V was shortened by 7 bases and J by 3 bases, with 9 bases between the two germline ends. The CDR3 totals 12 residues. CDR3 nucleotides: TGTGCCAGCATGAACAGGGAAGAGACCCAGTACTTC. Its protein product is CASMNREETQYF.

This chain links TRBV6-5 with TRBJ1-5; D not resolved. The length of the CDR3 is 15 residues. The V gene lost 6 bases and the J gene lost 2 bases, with 14 bases spanning the gap. Germline V gene data show CDR1 as MNHEY and CDR2 as SVGAGI. CDR3 sequence: CASRRERSGNQPQHF. CDR3 sequence (DNA): TGTGCCAGCAGGAGGGAACGTTCGGGCAATCAGCCCCAGCATTTT.

V and J are TRBV5-5 and TRBJ1-1, with D hard to call. V gave up 5 bases and J gave up 1 base, with 3 bases separating them. The germline gives CDR1 SGHKS, CDR2 YYEKEE (reference sequence). The CDR3 spans 11 residues. The CDR3 nucleotides are TGTGCCAGCAGACAGAACACTGAAGCTTTCTTT. This encodes CASRQNTEAFF.

The rearrangement links TRBV5-5 to TRBJ2-1, with 8 bases that match TRBD1. Unmatched junction bases numbered 3, after V lost 4 bases and J lost 0 bases. The CDR3 totals 15 residues. CDR1 is SGHKS, CDR2 YYEKEE, per germline (reference sequence). The CDR3 DNA reads as TGTGCCAGCAGCCAAACAGGGGGCTCCTACAATGAGCAGTTCTTC. This translates into CASSQTGGSYNEQFF.

The chain carries TRBV11-2 and TRBJ1-6; 9 nucleotides match TRBD1. This CDR3 has 15 amino acids. The V and J ends lost 1 base and 6 bases, in that order; junction bases with no gene match: 1. Germline values: CDR1 SGHAT, CDR2 FQNNGV. Here the CDR3 DNA reads TGTGCCAGCAGCTTAGGGACAGGGGTTAATTCACCCCTCCACTTT. It is translated as CASSLGTGVNSPLHF.

The chain couples TRBV15 to TRBJ1-3; D is perhaps TRBD1 (5 bases). Germline-derived CDR1 and CDR2 are LNHNV and YYDKDF (reference sequence). Trimming left V 2 bases short and J 1 base short, with 6 bases between. This CDR3 comprises 14 residues. The CDR3 DNA reads as TGTGCCACCAGCAGACAGGGATCTGGAAACACCATATATTTT. The encoded protein is CATSRQGSGNTIYF.

The chain joins TRBV4-1 to TRBJ1-5; the D gene is possibly TRBD1 (5 bases). The V gene's germline CDR1 is MGHRA and CDR2 YSYEKL. Trimming cost V 4 bases and J 1 base, with 11 bases left between them. The CDR3 has 15 amino acids. Here the CDR3 reads CASSPSRGSNQPQHF. In DNA form, the CDR3 reads TGCGCCAGCAGCCCGAGTCGGGGGAGCAATCAGCCCCAGCATTTT.

The chain links TRBV6-2 or TRBV6-3 to TRBJ1-4, with a possible D match to TRBD1 (5 bases). The CDR3 sequence is 17 residues long. Germline CDR1 is MNHEY and CDR2 is SVGEGT. The V gene lost 2 bases and the J gene lost 8 bases, with 21 bases spanning the gap. CDR3 sequence: CASSYTDLIWGDEKLFF. CDR3 nucleotide sequence: TGTGCCAGCAGTTACACGGACCTAATATGGGGGGACGAAAAACTGTTTTTT.

V gene TRBV18 combines with J gene TRBJ1-2; 8 bases map to TRBD1. With V trimmed by 3 bases and J by 3 bases, 9 bases remained unmatched. The length of the CDR3 is 16 residues. The germline CDR1 and CDR2 sequences are KGHSH and LQKENI. The CDR3, as DNA: TGTGCCAGCTCACCGAGACAGACAGGGGCGGACTATGGCTACACCTTC. Its protein product is CASSPRQTGADYGYTF. Drawing the rest from reference TRBV18 and TRBJ1-2, the complete variable domain is NAGVMQNPRHLVRRRGQEARLRCSPMKGHSHVYWYRQLPEEGLKFMVYLQKENIIDESGMPKERFSAEFPKEGPSILRIQQVVRGDSAAYFCASSPRQTGADYGYTFGSGTRLTVV.

The chain joins TRBV16 to TRBJ2-1; 10 bases agree with TRBD2. The CDR3 has 17 amino acids. From germline, CDR1 is KGHSY and CDR2 FQNENV. The junction had 4 bases not matched to a gene; V was cut back by 2 bases and J by 0 bases. In DNA form, the CDR3 reads TGTGCCAGCAGCCAAATAACTAGCGGGGCCTCCTACAATGAGCAGTTCTTC. It is translated as CASSQITSGASYNEQFF.

This chain joins TRBV7-2 and TRBJ1-5; 11 bases map to TRBD1. Per the germline V gene, CDR1 is SGHTA and CDR2 is FQGNSA. The V segment lost 4 bases and the J segment 6 bases; nucleotides outside the gene matches: 5. The CDR3 contains 15 residues. This CDR3 is CASSSGQGASQPQHF. The CDR3 nucleotides are TGTGCCAGCAGCTCTGGACAGGGGGCTAGTCAGCCCCAGCATTTT.

The DNA of the CDR3 is TGTGCCAGCAGGACGACAGGCTCTGGAAACACCATATATTTT. Its protein is CASRTTGSGNTIYF. The V call is TRBV28, the J call TRBJ1-3; tentative D call: TRBD1 (6 bases). Per the germline V gene, CDR1 is MDHEN and CDR2 is SYDVKM. The CDR3 sequence is 14 residues long. V was shortened by 6 bases and J by 0 bases, with 9 bases between the two germline ends.

This chain uses TRBV7-9 with TRBJ2-1, with D tentatively TRBD1 (6 bases). The CDR3 covers 13 residues. In germline, CDR1 is SEHNR, CDR2 FQNEAQ (reference sequence). V gave up 2 bases and J gave up 5 bases, with 7 bases separating them. DNA of the CDR3: TGTGCCAGCAGCTTAAGGGGGAACAATGAGCAGTTCTTC. Translation: CASSLRGNNEQFF.

The chain has TRBV4-3 and TRBJ2-1; possible D gene TRBD1, 6 bases. This CDR3 has 16 residues. Germline V lookup: CDR1 LGHNA, CDR2 YSLEER. V lost 3 bases to trimming and J lost 4 bases, with 16 bases between them. The CDR3 nucleotides read TGCGCCAGCAGCCATCGACTCCGGACAGTTTACAATGAGCAGTTCTTC. It is translated as CASSHRLRTVYNEQFF.